These T cell receptor beta chains were read from a single sample in a study of patients and donors after allogeneic stem cell transplantation. TCRdb re-called the RT-PCR reads with MiXCR, one entry per CDR3 protein. The sample has over 400,000 distinct CDR3 sequences, 16% seen once; the top ten hold 7.2%. Input material: blood, either unsorted or a sorted T cell fraction (not recorded which). Receptor source: a human donor who was either an allogeneic HSCT recipient or a stem cell or donor lymphocyte infusion donor (not recorded which). It is not recorded whose cells these are; they may come from a transplant donor. The CDR3 runs from the conserved cysteine through the conserved F or W. The D gene is left open where the match is weak. Where a row states a size, it is once, few, many or the class of an expanded clone; other rows omit it.

clone_size: NA
d_call: NA
cdr3_length: 16
j_call: TRBJ2-2
v_call: TRBV19
cdr3_aa: CASKVRGAIDTGELFF
cdr3_nt: TGTGCCAGTAAAGTCCGGGGGGCGATCGACACCGGGGAGCTGTTTTTT

clone_size: NA
d_call: TRBD1
cdr3_length: 14
j_call: TRBJ1-6
v_call: TRBV10-3
cdr3_aa: CAIRGTAGGSPLHF
cdr3_nt: TGTGCCATCAGGGGGACAGCCGGAGGTTCACCCCTCCACTTT

clone_size: many
d_call: NA
cdr3_length: 14
j_call: TRBJ2-1
v_call: TRBV5-1
cdr3_aa: CASSLQGAYNEQFF
cdr3_nt: TGCGCCAGCAGCTTACAGGGAGCGTACAATGAGCAGTTCTTC

clone_size: few
d_call: TRBD1
cdr3_length: 15
j_call: TRBJ2-1
v_call: TRBV2
cdr3_aa: CASLDRASSYNEQFF
cdr3_nt: TGTGCCAGCCTGGACAGGGCAAGCTCCTACAATGAGCAGTTCTTC

clone_size: many
d_call: NA
cdr3_length: 14
j_call: TRBJ2-7
v_call: TRBV7-8
cdr3_aa: CASSLGPTRYEQYF
cdr3_nt: TGTGCCAGCAGCTTAGGGCCCACAAGGTACGAGCAGTACTTC

clone_size: few
d_call: NA
cdr3_length: 14
j_call: TRBJ2-7
v_call: TRBV29-1
cdr3_aa: CSVVPKDRPYEQYF
cdr3_nt: TGCAGCGTTGTGCCTAAGGACAGACCCTACGAGCAGTACTTC

clone_size: few
d_call: NA
cdr3_length: 19
j_call: TRBJ2-3
v_call: TRBV10-3
cdr3_aa: CAISGTEGNRGRGPDTQYF
cdr3_nt: TGTGCCATCAGTGGAACGGAGGGCAATAGAGGTCGCGGGCCAGATACGCAGTATTTT

clone_size: few
d_call: NA
cdr3_length: 13
j_call: TRBJ1-1
v_call: TRBV30
cdr3_aa: CAWSVLGYTEAFF
cdr3_nt: TGTGCCTGGAGTGTATTGGGATACACTGAAGCTTTCTTT

clone_size: few
d_call: TRBD2
cdr3_length: 16
j_call: TRBJ2-1
v_call: TRBV29-1
cdr3_aa: CSVEDPLAGPYNEQFF
cdr3_nt: TGCAGCGTTGAAGATCCCCTAGCGGGGCCCTACAATGAGCAGTTCTTC

clone_size: NA
d_call: NA
cdr3_length: 13
j_call: TRBJ1-4
v_call: TRBV5-1
cdr3_aa: CASSFGSNEKLFF
cdr3_nt: TGCGCCAGCAGCTTCGGCAGCAACGAAAAACTGTTTTTT

clone_size: NA
d_call: NA
cdr3_length: 12
j_call: TRBJ2-7
v_call: TRBV29-1
cdr3_aa: CSVDSSSYEQYF
cdr3_nt: TGCAGCGTTGACAGCTCTTCCTACGAGCAGTACTTC

clone_size: NA
d_call: TRBD2
cdr3_length: 13
j_call: TRBJ2-3
v_call: TRBV20-1
cdr3_aa: CSAVKAGTDTQYF
cdr3_nt: TGCAGTGCTGTCAAAGCGGGGACAGATACGCAGTATTTT

clone_size: few
d_call: TRBD2
cdr3_length: 13
j_call: TRBJ2-3
v_call: TRBV18
cdr3_aa: CASSRLGLYTQYF
cdr3_nt: TGTGCCAGCTCCCGATTGGGACTATATACGCAGTATTTT

clone_size: NA
d_call: NA
cdr3_length: 15
j_call: TRBJ2-3
v_call: TRBV11-3
cdr3_aa: CASSFRSGSTDTQYF
cdr3_nt: TGTGCCAGCAGCTTCCGTAGCGGTAGCACAGATACGCAGTATTTT

clone_size: few
d_call: TRBD2
cdr3_length: 18
j_call: TRBJ2-5
v_call: TRBV4-1
cdr3_aa: CASSQDLGGGATQETQYF
cdr3_nt: TGCGCCAGCAGCCAAGATCTTGGCGGGGGGGCAACCCAAGAGACCCAGTACTTC